What follows is one T cell receptor (beta chain) and its context. Its antigen is unidentified. This sample was taken from a study of blood T cells in healthy people across ages. Total RNA was isolated from each sample in quantities of at least 6 micrograms. Overall study findings and caveats: For the donors, CMV status was unknown and possibly confounded expanded clonotype changes.

It was with a sample-barcoded 5' primer and a J-beta primer mix that a second PCR of about 6 to 11 cycles was run. TCRdb itself ran the 5' RACE reads through MiXCR, one entry per CDR3 protein. The sample lists over 600,000 distinct CDR3 sequences, about 46% occurring once. Germline values: CDR1 DFQATT, CDR2 SNEGSKA (reference sequence). V gave up 4 bases and J gave up 4 bases, with 14 bases separating them. This CDR3 has 13 amino acids. The receptor was derived from a man older than 75 in good health. The chain couples TRBV20-1 to TRBJ2-7; perhaps D is TRBD1 or TRBD2 (7 bases each). The sequencing sample was made of blood. CDR3 sequence reads: CSAKGTAGYEQYF. CDR3 coding DNA: TGCAGTGCTAAGGGGACAGCGGGATACGAGCAGTACTTC.